This T cell receptor (beta chain) emerged from a study of Graves' ophthalmopathy and Graves' hyperthyroidism. Overall study: Ophthalmopathy absent within 18 months of follow-up marked hyperthyroidism as stable. The study's findings and limits: The model reached approximately 67% sensitivity and under 75% specificity for predicting ophthalmopathy progression. In blood appeared most of the expanded thyroid clonotypes whose frequency exceeded 0.001.

RNA transcripts were the template, and TCR beta CDR3 regions were amplified from them. Scientists carried out first-round RT-PCR using HTBI primers and then a second-round multiplex PCR. TCRdb recomputed calls from the multiplex PCR reads with MiXCR, one row per CDR3 protein. This sample carries about 500,000 distinct CDR3 sequences, about 35% of them seen once, and the ten largest clones take about 4.6%. A diagnosis was made from clinical symptoms together with serum thyroxine, TRAb, thyroid ultrasound and orbital computed tomography. This clonotype was counted many times. No antigen is known for it. The sample comprised peripheral blood or thyroid tissue (not recorded which). The receptor was isolated from an adult man with Graves' hyperthyroidism.

The CDR3 is CASSIRPESSYEQYF. The CDR3 region has the DNA TGTGCCAGTAGTATCCGACCCGAAAGCTCCTACGAGCAGTACTTC. The chain uses TRBV19 and TRBJ2-7; D uncertain. The CDR3 covers 15 residues. The germline gives CDR1 LNHDA, CDR2 SQIVND (reference sequence). Trimming took off 3 bases at V and 0 bases at J, with 12 bases between the two ends.